These 19 T cell receptor beta chains share one sample of origin, sequenced in a study of blood T cell repertoires in COVID-19. Generated by immunoSEQ multiplex PCR, the TCRdb table keeps only in-frame clones and is missing some. Of around 310,000 clones in the sample, over 75% are singletons; the top ten hold approximately 9.8%. The sample comprised PBMCs or T cells enriched from blood (not recorded which). The receptors were gathered from a woman in her thirties or forties who had recovered from COVID-19.

The chain couples TRBV5-1 to TRBJ2-3, with a tentative D call TRBD2 (5 bases). Trimming shortened V by 4 bases and J by 4 bases, and 22 bases separated the two germline ends. The CDR3 consists of 17 residues. The germline V gene has CDR1 SGHRS and CDR2 YFSETQ. The DNA for the CDR3 is TGCGCCAGCAGCCCCCCCGCGGGTCTATTGCTGCCAGATACGCAGTATTTT. This translates into CASSPPAGLLLPDTQYF.

In its sample, this clone was seen once. This chain uses TRBV15 with TRBJ2-7, with D maybe TRBD1 (6 bases). With 0 bases removed from V and 3 bases from J, the gap between germline ends came to 9 bases. The germline gives CDR1 LNHNV, CDR2 YYDKDF (reference sequence). The CDR3 has 14 residues. Written as DNA, the CDR3 is TGTGCCACCAGCAGAGAAGGGGGTGTCTACGAGCAGTACTTC. It codes for CATSREGGVYEQYF.

The V call is TRBV5-6, the J call TRBJ1-5; 7 positions match TRBD1. Germline-derived CDR1 and CDR2 are SGHDT and YYEEEE. The trim removed 1 base at V and 4 bases at J, leaving 5 bases unmatched. The CDR3 sequence is 15 residues long. In DNA form, the CDR3 reads TGTGCCAGCAGCTTGATCCGGGACAGAAATCAGCCCCAGCATTTT. This sequence encodes CASSLIRDRNQPQHF.

The J gene is TRBJ2-1, the V gene TRBV3-1 (or the pseudogene TRBV3-2); 9 nucleotides agree with TRBD2. Trimming removed 0 bases from V and 9 bases from J; junction bases left unmatched: 12. CDR1 is LGHDT and CDR2 is YNNKEL in the germline V gene (reference sequence). CDR3 size: 17 residues. The CDR3 coding sequence is TGTGCCAGCAGCCAAGATAGGGCTAGCGGGGCCCCAGGTGAGCAGTTCTTC. Its protein product is CASSQDRASGAPGEQFF.

V usage is TRBV27 and J usage is TRBJ2-7, with a possible D match to TRBD1 (5 bases). Trimming shortened V by 5 bases and J by 5 bases, and 13 bases separated the two germline ends. Germline-derived CDR1 and CDR2 are MNHEY and SMNVEV (reference sequence). The CDR3 is made up of 13 amino acids. The CDR3 nucleotides read TGTGCCAGCAGTCCCAACCTCAGGGACGAGCAGTACTTC. Amino acid sequence: CASSPNLRDEQYF.

This clone was counted once. V gene TRBV5-6 combines with J gene TRBJ1-1; 7 bases are shared with TRBD1. The CDR3 sequence is 16 residues long. Germline V gene data show CDR1 as SGHDT and CDR2 as YYEEEE. The ends lost 4 bases at V and 1 base at J; junction bases unmatched: 10. CDR3 amino acids: CASSVYRGSGNTEAFF. CDR3 coding DNA: TGTGCCAGCAGCGTCTACAGGGGCTCGGGGAACACTGAAGCTTTCTTT. Full variable domain (rest looked up from reference TRBV5-6 and TRBJ1-1): DAGVTQSPTHLIKTRGQQVTLRCSPKSGHDTVSWYQQALGQGPQFIFQYYEEEERQRGNFPDRFSGHQFPNYSSELNVNALLLGDSALYLCASSVYRGSGNTEAFFGQGTRLTVV.

About this clone itself: One junction end disagrees with the germline gene, perhaps due to a read error. The chain recombines TRBV7-9 with TRBJ2-2, with 9 bases identical to TRBD1. CDR1 SEHNR and CDR2 FQNEAQ come from the germline V gene (reference sequence). The length of the CDR3 is 16 residues. The CDR3 loop reads CASRFLGTGSTGELFF. The CDR3 nucleotides are TGTGCCAGCCGCTTCCTGGGGACAGGGTCCACCGGGGAGCTGTTTTTT.

This rearrangement joins TRBV19 to TRBJ2-7; the match to TRBD2 covers 7 bases. The CDR3 has 16 residues. The germline V gene has CDR1 LNHDA and CDR2 SQIVND (reference sequence). V lost 7 bases, J lost 2 bases, and 14 bases stayed unmatched. This chain's CDR3 is CASKPGAGVSTYEQYF. CDR3 DNA sequence: TGTGCCAGTAAGCCCGGGGCGGGAGTCTCTACCTACGAGCAGTACTTC.

V gene TRBV28 combines with J gene TRBJ1-2; TRBD1 might be the D (6 bases). Germline lookup yields CDR1 MDHEN and CDR2 SYDVKM. The CDR3 runs to 14 residues. V was trimmed by 4 bases and J by 2 bases, leaving 11 bases between them. The chain's CDR3 is CASSSPTGNYGYTF. CDR3 coding DNA: TGTGCCAGCAGTTCCCCGACAGGAAACTATGGCTACACCTTC.

The rearrangement joins TRBV19 to TRBJ2-3, with no clear D. The germline CDR1 and CDR2 sequences are LNHDA and SQIVND (reference sequence). The CDR3 runs to 14 residues. Trimming removed 2 bases from V and 0 bases from J, with 6 bases in between. CDR3 in DNA: TGTGCCAGTAGTATAATCGTAAGCACAGATACGCAGTATTTT. This encodes CASSIIVSTDTQYF.

The chain uses TRBV7-9 and TRBJ1-3; possibly TRBD1 for D (6 bases). The V and J ends lost 6 bases and 2 bases respectively, with 8 bases between them. The germline CDR1 and CDR2 sequences are SEHNR and FQNEAQ (reference sequence). This CDR3 comprises 13 residues. The CDR3 bases are TGTGCCAGCAGACAGGGTACTGGAAACACCATATATTTT. This gives the protein CASRQGTGNTIYF.

V usage is TRBV19 and J usage is TRBJ2-2; TRBD1 is a possible D gene (7 bases). Trimming took 9 bases from V and 7 from J, leaving 18 bases between them. Germline-derived CDR1 and CDR2 are LNHDA and SQIVND (reference sequence). This CDR3 region has 14 residues. The CDR3 bases are TGTGCCAGCTTACCAGGGGGGTTATTCGGGGAGCTGTTTTTT. This encodes CASLPGGLFGELFF.

The chain is built from TRBV3-1 (or the pseudogene TRBV3-2) and TRBJ2-2, with TRBD1 identical over 9 bases. This CDR3 is built from 15 residues. Germline assignment: CDR1 LGHDT and CDR2 YNNKEL (reference sequence). The J segment lost 2 bases and the V segment lost 4 bases, leaving 2 bases of the junction unmatched. DNA of the CDR3: TGTGCCAGCAGCCGGGACAGGGACAACACCGGGGAGCTGTTTTTT. Translated: CASSRDRDNTGELFF.

The V gene is TRBV11-3, the J gene TRBJ1-1; 9 bases match TRBD1. The CDR3 runs to 15 residues. V gave up 5 bases and J gave up 4 bases; unmatched junction bases: 8. Germline CDR1 reads SGHNT; CDR2 reads YENEEA. The CDR3 protein is CASSPRTGEGTEAFF. The DNA of the CDR3 is TGTGCCAGCAGCCCCCGGACAGGGGAAGGCACTGAAGCTTTCTTT.

The chain employs TRBV7-2 and TRBJ2-7; D ambiguous. CDR3 length: 14 amino acids. Germline V CDR1 and CDR2: SGHTA, FQGNSA. Trimming pared 0 bases from V and 4 bases from J, leaving 10 bases between. The CDR3 DNA reads TGTGCCAGCAGCTTAGCCTCCCAGGCTTACGAGCAGTACTTC. Protein sequence: CASSLASQAYEQYF.

The rearrangement links TRBV19 to TRBJ1-2; D is possibly TRBD1 (6 bases). The ends were cut back, 4 bases at V and 8 bases at J, with 17 bases in the middle. In germline, CDR1 is LNHDA, CDR2 SQIVND (reference sequence). This CDR3 has 14 amino acids. Here the CDR3 reads CASSTGIGGFGYTF. CDR3 bases: TGTGCCAGTAGTACGGGGATAGGGGGTTTCGGCTACACCTTC.

As DNA, the CDR3 is TGTGCCAGCAGTGGCTCCCGGACAGGCTATAATTCACCCCTCCACTTT. This sequence encodes CASSGSRTGYNSPLHF. The rearrangement uses TRBV25-1 and TRBJ1-6; TRBD1 matches 7 bases. With 4 bases clipped from V and 3 bases from J, the junction kept 6 bases outside the gene matches. Germline V gene data show CDR1 as MGHDK and CDR2 as SYGVNS. This CDR3 contains 16 residues.

The J gene is TRBJ2-7, the V gene TRBV12-2; the D segment call TRBD2 is taken from the table without a DNA check. TRBV12-2 is a pseudogene locus. CDR3 length equals 15 residues. CDR3 region: CASRLEVRREREQYF. The CDR3 nucleotides read TGTGCAAGTCGCTTAGAGGTTAGGAGGGAGCGCGAGCAGTACTTC.

The rearrangement uses TRBV5-6 and TRBJ2-1, with 7 nucleotides matching TRBD2. The CDR3 is 11 amino acids. Germline V gene data show CDR1 as SGHDT and CDR2 as YYEEEE. V trimming: 3 bases; J trimming: 12 bases; junction bases outside the gene matches: 3. CDR3 loop: CASSWGGPQFF. The CDR3 DNA reads as TGTGCCAGCAGCTGGGGGGGACCGCAGTTCTTC.